This TCR beta chain was retrieved from a study of tumor-infiltrating lymphocytes in primary liver carcinoma. The wider study: Patients were men and women aged 30 to 69 years. Yields of productive TCRbeta reads ranged from roughly 3.5 to 7.13 million per sample and were similar across tissue types.

General study results and limits: It was in tumors, not blood, that the top-250-clone fraction was significantly higher (p = 0.039).

V shed 3 bases and J 0 bases; nucleotides not matched to a gene: 4. Germline CDR1 KGHSH, CDR2 LQKENI. CDR3 length equals 17 residues. Reverse transcription of approximately 520 ng total RNA with a constant-region primer produced TCR beta cDNA. Generation of the TCR beta libraries relied on three nested multiplex PCR rounds using slightly modified ARM-PCR. PCR rounds one and two used TRBV1-TRBV30 forward primers with a C-beta reverse primer for approximately 10 cycles each. TCRdb analysed the multiplex PCR reads with MiXCR anew, one entry per CDR3 protein. The table lists about 99,000 distinct CDR3 sequences, approximately 71% of them singletons, with 9% to 10% in the top ten. Co-extraction yielded RNA and DNA from around 20-30 mg of unsorted bulk tissue. Sampling was performed at five separate regions of each tumor. This clonotype was seen a handful of times. Its antigen is unidentified.

The clonotype originates from a woman aged 60 to 75 with primary liver carcinoma and hepatitis B virus infection. Input material: liver tumor tissue from sampling region 5. Subset specified: tumor region T5, tumor centre. The rearrangement joins TRBV18 to TRBJ2-6, with 8 positions matching TRBD1. CDR3 sequence (DNA): TGTGCCAGCTCACCCGGGACAGGTAACTCTGGGGCCAACGTCCTGACTTTC. Translation: CASSPGTGNSGANVLTF. Using reference TRBV18 and TRBJ2-6 for the parts outside the CDR3, the full variable domain is NAGVMQNPRHLVRRRGQEARLRCSPMKGHSHVYWYRQLPEEGLKFMVYLQKENIIDESGMPKERFSAEFPKEGPSILRIQQVVRGDSAAYFCASSPGTGNSGANVLTFGAGSRLTVL.